This TCR beta chain was profiled in a study of blood T cell repertoires in COVID-19. Study summary: COVID-19 samples from acute and convalescent phases originated in the United States, Italy and Spain. The cDNA or gDNA used as material had been derived from T cells, B-cell-depleted T cells, or PBMCs.

Methods used by the authors: The authors estimated nucleated cell counts from reference gene primer amplification. Method: immunoSEQ multiplex PCR; TCRdb's copy keeps in-frame clones and lacks some. V, J and clone size were drawn from that table, and D and trimming were deduced from the DNA. Here the sample spans over 200,000 clones, over 75% being singletons. The germline gives CDR1 MDHEN, CDR2 SYDVKM. Trimming cost V 1 base and J 11 bases, with 15 bases left between them. The length of the CDR3 is 14 residues. The TCR sequence derives from a man aged 40-50 years with active or convalescent COVID-19. Sequencing was carried out using peripheral blood. The chain joins TRBV28 to TRBJ1-5; tentatively, D is TRBD1 (5 bases). DNA of the CDR3: TGTGCCAGCAGTTTATCGGCGGGGCGGTTAGCCCAGCATTTT. Translated, it gives CASSLSAGRLAQHF. The whole variable domain, remainder taken from reference TRBV28 and TRBJ1-5, is DVKVTQSSRYLVKRTGEKVFLECVQDMDHENMFWYRQDPGLGLRLIYFSYDVKMKEKGDIPEGYSVSREKKERFSLILESASTNQTSMYLCASSLSAGRLAQHFGDGTRLSIL.